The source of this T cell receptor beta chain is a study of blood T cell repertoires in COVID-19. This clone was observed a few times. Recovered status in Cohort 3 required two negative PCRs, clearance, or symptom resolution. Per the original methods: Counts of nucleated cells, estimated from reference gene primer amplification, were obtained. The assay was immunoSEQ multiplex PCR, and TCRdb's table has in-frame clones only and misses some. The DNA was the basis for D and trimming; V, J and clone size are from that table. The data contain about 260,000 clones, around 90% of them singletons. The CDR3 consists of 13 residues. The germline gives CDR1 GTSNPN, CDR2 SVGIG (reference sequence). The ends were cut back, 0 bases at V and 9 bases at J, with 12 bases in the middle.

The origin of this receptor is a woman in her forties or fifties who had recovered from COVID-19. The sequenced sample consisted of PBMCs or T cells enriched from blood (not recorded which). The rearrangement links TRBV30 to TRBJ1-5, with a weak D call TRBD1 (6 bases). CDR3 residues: CAWSVQGTRPQHF. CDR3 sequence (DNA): TGTGCCTGGAGTGTACAGGGAACGAGGCCCCAGCATTTT.